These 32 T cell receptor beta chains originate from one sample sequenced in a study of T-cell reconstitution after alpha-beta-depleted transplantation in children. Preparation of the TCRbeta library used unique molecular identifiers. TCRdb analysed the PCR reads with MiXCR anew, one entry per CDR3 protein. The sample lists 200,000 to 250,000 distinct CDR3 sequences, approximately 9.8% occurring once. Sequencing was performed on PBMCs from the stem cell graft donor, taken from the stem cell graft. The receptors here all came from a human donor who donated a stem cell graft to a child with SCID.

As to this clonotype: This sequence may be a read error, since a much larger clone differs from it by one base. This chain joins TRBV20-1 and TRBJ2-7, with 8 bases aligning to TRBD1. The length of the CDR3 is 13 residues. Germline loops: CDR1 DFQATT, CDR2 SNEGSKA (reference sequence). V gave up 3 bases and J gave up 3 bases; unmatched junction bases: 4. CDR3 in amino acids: CSARGDRNYEQYF. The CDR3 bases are TGCAGTGCTAGGGGGGACAGGAACTACGAGCAGTACTTC.

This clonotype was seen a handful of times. The CDR3 sequence is CAWSTPQGTGGYTF. The DNA for the CDR3 is TGTGCCTGGAGTACACCACAGGGGACGGGTGGCTACACCTTC. The chain links TRBV30 to TRBJ1-2; 7 bases match TRBD1. The V segment lost 2 bases and the J segment 7 bases; nucleotides outside the gene matches: 10. The germline gives CDR1 GTSNPN, CDR2 SVGIG (reference sequence). The CDR3 contains 14 residues.

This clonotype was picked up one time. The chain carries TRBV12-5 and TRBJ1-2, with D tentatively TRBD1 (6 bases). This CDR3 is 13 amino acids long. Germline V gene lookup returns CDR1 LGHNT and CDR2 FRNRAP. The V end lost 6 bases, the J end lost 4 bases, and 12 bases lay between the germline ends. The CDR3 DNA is TGTGCTAGTGGAACAGGGACGGCCTATGGCTACACCTTC. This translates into CASGTGTAYGYTF.

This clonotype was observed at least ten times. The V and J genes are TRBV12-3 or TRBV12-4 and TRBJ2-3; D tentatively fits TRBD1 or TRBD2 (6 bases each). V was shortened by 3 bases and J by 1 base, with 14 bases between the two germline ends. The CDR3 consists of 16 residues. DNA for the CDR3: TGTGCCAGCAGTTTCCGTCTGGGGGGCCGCACAGATACGCAGTATTTT. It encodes CASSFRLGGRTDTQYF.

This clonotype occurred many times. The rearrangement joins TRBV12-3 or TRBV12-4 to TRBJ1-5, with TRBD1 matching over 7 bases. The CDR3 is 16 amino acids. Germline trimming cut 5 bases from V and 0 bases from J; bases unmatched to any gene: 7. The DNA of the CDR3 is TGTGCCAGCAGTCGACAGGGACCCTATAGCAATCAGCCCCAGCATTTT. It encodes CASSRQGPYSNQPQHF.

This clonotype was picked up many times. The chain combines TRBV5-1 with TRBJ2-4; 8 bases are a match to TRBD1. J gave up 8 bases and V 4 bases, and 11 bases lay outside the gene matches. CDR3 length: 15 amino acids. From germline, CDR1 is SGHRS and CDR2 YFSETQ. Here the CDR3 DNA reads TGCGCCAGCAGCCAACAGGGGGAAAGAGGTGACATTCAGTACTTC. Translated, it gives CASSQQGERGDIQYF.

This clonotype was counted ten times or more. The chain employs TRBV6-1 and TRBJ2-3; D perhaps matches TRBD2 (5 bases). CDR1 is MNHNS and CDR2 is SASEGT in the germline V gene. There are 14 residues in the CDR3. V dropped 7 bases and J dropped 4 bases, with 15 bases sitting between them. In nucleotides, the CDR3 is TGTGCCAGCACCTTGGGCCCCGGGGCAGATACGCAGTATTTT. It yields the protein CASTLGPGADTQYF.

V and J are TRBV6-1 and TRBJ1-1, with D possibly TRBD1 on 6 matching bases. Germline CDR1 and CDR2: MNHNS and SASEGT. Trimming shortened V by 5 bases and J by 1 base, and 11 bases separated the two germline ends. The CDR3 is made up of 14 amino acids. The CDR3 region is CASSRTESNTEAFF. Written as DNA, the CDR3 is TGTGCCAGCAGTCGGACAGAGTCGAACACTGAAGCTTTCTTT.

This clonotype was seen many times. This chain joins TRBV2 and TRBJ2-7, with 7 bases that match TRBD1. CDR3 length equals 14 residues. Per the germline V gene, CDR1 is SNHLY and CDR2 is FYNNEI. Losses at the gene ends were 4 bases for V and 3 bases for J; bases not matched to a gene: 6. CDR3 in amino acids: CASSGDRALYEQYF. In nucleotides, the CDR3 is TGTGCCAGCAGTGGCGACAGGGCACTCTACGAGCAGTACTTC. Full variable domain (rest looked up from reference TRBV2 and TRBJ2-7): EPEVTQTPSHQVTQMGQEVILRCVPISNHLYFYWYRQILGQKVEFLVSFYNNEISEKSEIFDDQFSVERPDGSNFTLKIRSTKLEDSAMYFCASSGDRALYEQYFGPGTRLTVT.

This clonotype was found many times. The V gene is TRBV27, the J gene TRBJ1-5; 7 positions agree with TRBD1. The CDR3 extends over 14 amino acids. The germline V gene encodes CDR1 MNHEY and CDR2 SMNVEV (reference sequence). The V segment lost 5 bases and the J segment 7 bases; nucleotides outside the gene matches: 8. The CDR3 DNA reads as TGTGCCAGCAGTCCTACAGGGGTTGGACAGCCCCAGCATTTT. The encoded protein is CASSPTGVGQPQHF.

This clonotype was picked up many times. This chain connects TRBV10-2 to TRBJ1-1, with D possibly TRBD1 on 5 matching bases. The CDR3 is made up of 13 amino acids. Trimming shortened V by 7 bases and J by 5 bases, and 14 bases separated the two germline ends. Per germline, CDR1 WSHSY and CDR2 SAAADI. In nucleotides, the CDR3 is TGCGCCAGCACCCTGACCGAGGGGACTGAAGCTTTCTTT. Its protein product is CASTLTEGTEAFF.

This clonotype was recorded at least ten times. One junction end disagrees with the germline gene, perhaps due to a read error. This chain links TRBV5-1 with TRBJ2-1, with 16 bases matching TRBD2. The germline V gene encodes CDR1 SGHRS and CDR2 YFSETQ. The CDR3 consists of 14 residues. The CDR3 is CASSSGLAGGPGVF. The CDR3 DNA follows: TGCGCCAGCAGCTCGGGACTAGCGGGGGGGCCTGGGGTCTTC. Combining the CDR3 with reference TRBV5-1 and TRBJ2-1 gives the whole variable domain KAGVTQTPRYLIKTRGQQVTLSCSPISGHRSVSWYQQTPGQGLQFLFEYFSETQRNKGNFPGRFSGRQFSNSRSEMNVSTLELGDSALYLCASSSGLAGGPGVFGPGTRLTVL.

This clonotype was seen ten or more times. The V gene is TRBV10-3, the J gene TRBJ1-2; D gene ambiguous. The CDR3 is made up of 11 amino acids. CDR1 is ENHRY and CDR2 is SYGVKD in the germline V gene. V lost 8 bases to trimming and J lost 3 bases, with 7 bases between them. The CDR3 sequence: CAIGNDYGYTF. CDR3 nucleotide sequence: TGTGCCATCGGTAATGACTATGGCTACACCTTC.

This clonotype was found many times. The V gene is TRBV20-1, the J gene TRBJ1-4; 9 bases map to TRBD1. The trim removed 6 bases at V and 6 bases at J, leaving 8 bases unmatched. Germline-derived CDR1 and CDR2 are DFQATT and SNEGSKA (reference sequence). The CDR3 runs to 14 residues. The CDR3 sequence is CSAPEGTGYEKLFF. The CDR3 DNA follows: TGCAGTGCACCCGAAGGGACAGGGTATGAAAAACTGTTTTTT.

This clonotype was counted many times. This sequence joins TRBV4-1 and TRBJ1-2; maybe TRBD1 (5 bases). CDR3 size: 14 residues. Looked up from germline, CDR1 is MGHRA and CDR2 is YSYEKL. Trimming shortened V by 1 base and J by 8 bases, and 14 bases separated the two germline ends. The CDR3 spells CASSQAQGGRGYTF. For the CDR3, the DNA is TGCGCCAGCAGCCAAGCCCAGGGAGGAAGGGGCTACACCTTC.

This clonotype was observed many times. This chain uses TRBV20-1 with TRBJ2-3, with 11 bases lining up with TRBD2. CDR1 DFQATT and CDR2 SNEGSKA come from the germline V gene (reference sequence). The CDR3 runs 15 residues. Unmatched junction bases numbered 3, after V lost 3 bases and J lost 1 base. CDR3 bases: TGCAGTGCTAGGTCTAGCGGGGGGCGCACAGATACGCAGTATTTT. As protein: CSARSSGGRTDTQYF.

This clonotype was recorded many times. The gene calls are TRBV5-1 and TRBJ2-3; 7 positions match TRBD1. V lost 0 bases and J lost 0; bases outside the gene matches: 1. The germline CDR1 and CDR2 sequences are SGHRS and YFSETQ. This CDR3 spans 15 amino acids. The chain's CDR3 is CASSLEGQSTDTQYF. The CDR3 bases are TGCGCCAGCAGCTTGGAGGGACAGAGCACAGATACGCAGTATTTT.

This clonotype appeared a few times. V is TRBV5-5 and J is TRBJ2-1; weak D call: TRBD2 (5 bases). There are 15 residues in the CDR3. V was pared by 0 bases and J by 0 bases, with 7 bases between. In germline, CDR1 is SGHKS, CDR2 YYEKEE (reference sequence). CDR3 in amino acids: CASSLARVSYNEQFF. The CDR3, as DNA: TGTGCCAGCAGCTTGGCGAGGGTCTCCTACAATGAGCAGTTCTTC.

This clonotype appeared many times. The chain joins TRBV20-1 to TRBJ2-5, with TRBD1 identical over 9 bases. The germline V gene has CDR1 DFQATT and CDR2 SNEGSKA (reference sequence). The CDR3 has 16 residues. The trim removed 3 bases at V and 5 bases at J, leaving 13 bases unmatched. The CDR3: CSARVTGTGTRETQYF. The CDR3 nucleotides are TGCAGTGCTAGGGTAACCGGGACAGGGACGCGCGAGACCCAGTACTTC.

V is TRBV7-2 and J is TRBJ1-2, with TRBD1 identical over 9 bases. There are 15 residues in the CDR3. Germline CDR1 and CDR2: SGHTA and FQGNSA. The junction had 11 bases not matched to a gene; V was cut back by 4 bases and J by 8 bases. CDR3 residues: CASSWGDRERRGYTF. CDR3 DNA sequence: TGTGCCAGCAGCTGGGGGGACAGGGAGAGGAGAGGCTACACCTTC.

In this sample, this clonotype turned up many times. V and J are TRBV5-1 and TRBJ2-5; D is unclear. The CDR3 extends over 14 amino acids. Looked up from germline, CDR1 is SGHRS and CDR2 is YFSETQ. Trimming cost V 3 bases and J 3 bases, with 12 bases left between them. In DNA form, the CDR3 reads TGCGCCAGCAGCTACGGGTCCGGCGAAGAGACCCAGTACTTC. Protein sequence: CASSYGSGEETQYF.

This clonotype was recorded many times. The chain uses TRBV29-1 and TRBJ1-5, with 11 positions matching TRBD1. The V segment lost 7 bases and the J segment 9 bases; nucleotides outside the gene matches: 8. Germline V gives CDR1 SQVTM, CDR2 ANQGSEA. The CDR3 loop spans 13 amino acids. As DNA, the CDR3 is TGCAGCGCGGGACAGGGGGGAGAAGGGCCCCAGCATTTT. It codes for CSAGQGGEGPQHF.

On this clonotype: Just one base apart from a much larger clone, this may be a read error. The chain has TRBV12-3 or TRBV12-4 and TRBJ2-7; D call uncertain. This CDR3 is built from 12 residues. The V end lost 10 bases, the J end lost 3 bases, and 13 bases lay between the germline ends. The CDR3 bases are TGTGCCAACGCCCCCGGAAACTACGAGCAGTACTTC. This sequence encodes CANAPGNYEQYF.

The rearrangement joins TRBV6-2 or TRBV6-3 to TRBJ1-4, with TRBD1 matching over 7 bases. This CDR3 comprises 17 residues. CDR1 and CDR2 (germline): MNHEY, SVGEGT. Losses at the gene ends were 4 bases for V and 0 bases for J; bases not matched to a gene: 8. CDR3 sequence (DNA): TGTGCCAGCAGTTTGTGGGGACAGAGTTCAACTAATGAAAAACTGTTTTTT. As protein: CASSLWGQSSTNEKLFF.

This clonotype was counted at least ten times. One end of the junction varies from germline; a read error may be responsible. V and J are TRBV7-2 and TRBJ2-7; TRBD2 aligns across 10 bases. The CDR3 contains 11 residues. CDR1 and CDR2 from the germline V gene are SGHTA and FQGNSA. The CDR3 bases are TGTGCCAGCAGTTCTTTAGGGACTAGCGCCTTC. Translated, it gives CASSSLGTSAF.

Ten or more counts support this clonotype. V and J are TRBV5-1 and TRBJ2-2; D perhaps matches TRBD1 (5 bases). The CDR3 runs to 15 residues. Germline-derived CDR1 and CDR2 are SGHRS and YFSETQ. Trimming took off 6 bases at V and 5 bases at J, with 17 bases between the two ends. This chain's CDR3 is CASTWSAGHTGELFF. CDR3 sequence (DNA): TGCGCCAGCACTTGGTCGGCAGGGCATACCGGGGAGCTGTTTTTT. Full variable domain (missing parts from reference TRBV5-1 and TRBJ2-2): KAGVTQTPRYLIKTRGQQVTLSCSPISGHRSVSWYQQTPGQGLQFLFEYFSETQRNKGNFPGRFSGRQFSNSRSEMNVSTLELGDSALYLCASTWSAGHTGELFFGEGSRLTVL.

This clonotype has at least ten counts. CDR3 bases: TGTGCCAGCAGCTTAGGCTACCATACGCAGTATTTT. Translated, it gives CASSLGYHTQYF. J is TRBJ2-3 and V is TRBV7-9; no clear D. Germline V gene lookup returns CDR1 SEHNR and CDR2 FQNEAQ (reference sequence). Trimming left V 1 base short and J 7 bases short, with 6 bases between. CDR3 length equals 12 residues.

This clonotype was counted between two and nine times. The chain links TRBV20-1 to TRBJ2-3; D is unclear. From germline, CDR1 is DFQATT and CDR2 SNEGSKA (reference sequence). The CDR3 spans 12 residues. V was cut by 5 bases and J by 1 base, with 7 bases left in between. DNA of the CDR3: TGCAGTGCTTCGCTTGGCACAGATACGCAGTATTTT. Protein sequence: CSASLGTDTQYF.

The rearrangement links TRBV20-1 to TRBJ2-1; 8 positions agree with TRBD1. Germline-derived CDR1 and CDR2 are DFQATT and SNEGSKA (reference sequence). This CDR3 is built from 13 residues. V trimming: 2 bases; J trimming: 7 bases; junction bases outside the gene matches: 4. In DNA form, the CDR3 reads TGCAGTGCTAGACAGGGGGCAAGAAATGAGCAGTTCTTC. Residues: CSARQGARNEQFF.

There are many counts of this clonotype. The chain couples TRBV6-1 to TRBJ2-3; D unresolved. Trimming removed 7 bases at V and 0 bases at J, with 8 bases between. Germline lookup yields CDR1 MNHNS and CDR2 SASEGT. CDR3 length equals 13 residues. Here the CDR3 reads CASIQDSTDTQYF. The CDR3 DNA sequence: TGTGCCAGCATCCAGGACAGCACAGATACGCAGTATTTT.

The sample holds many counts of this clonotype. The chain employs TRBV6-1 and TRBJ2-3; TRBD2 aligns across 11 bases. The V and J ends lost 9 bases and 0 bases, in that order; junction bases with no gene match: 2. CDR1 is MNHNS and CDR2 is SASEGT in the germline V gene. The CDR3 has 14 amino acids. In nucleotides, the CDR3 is TGTGCCAGTCGACTAGCGGGGAGCACAGATACGCAGTATTTT. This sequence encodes CASRLAGSTDTQYF.

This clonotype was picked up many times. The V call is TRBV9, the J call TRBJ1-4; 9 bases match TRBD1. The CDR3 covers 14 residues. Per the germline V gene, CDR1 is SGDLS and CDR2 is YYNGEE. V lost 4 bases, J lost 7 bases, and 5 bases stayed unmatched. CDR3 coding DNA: TGTGCCAGCAGCTTGACAGGGGGAAGTGAAAAACTGTTTTTT. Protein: CASSLTGGSEKLFF.